Listed below are T cell receptor beta chains from one sample, sequenced in a study of T cell clones after liver transplantation. Antigens for these TCRs are unknown. Using immunoSEQ multiplex PCR, the repertoire was profiled, and TCRdb retains in-frame clones only, with some absent. The sample includes about 2,900 clones, roughly a quarter of them seen just once. Sequenced: CD4+ T cells from PBMCs cultured with third-party cells. Receptor source: a human patient who received a liver transplant. Part of the T cells may come from the graft donor. Each CDR3 is given with its conserved first and last residue. The D gene is left open where the match is weak. For some rows the clone size is stated as once, few or many, or as a class when expanded; others skip it.

CASSSTGASTGELFF | TGTGCCAGCAGCTCCACCGGGGCCTCCACCGGGGAGCTGTTTTTT | TRBJ2-2 | - | - | TRBV7-2
CASSGTRAGELFF | TGTGCCAGCTCCGGGACCCGCGCCGGGGAGCTGTTTTTT | TRBJ2-2 | - | few | TRBV2
CASSATYRGTYNEQFF | TGTGCCAGCAGCGCGACCTACAGGGGGACCTACAATGAGCAGTTCTTC | TRBJ2-1 | TRBD1 | - | TRBV9
CASSFTITSGVPGELFF | TGCGCCAGCAGTTTTACCATAACTAGCGGGGTCCCCGGGGAGCTGTTTTTT | TRBJ2-2 | TRBD2 | few | TRBV5-1
CASSLRIYNTEAFF | TGTGCCAGCAGCTTGAGAATCTACAACACTGAAGCTTTCTTT | TRBJ1-1 | - | medium-sized | TRBV7-3
CASSFVPGQETQYF | TGTGCCAGCAGCTTTGTTCCGGGGCAAGAGACCCAGTACTTC | TRBJ2-5 | - | - | TRBV7-2
CASNLHPRQGNTGELFF | TGCGCCAGCAATCTTCACCCTCGACAGGGGAACACCGGGGAGCTGTTTTTT | TRBJ2-2 | TRBD1 | once | TRBV10-1
CASSLQGAQETQYF | TGCGCCAGCAGCTTACAGGGGGCTCAAGAGACCCAGTACTTC | TRBJ2-5 | TRBD1 | few | TRBV5-1
CASSGGGGAVAQPQHF | TGTGCCAGTAGTGGGGGTGGGGGGGCAGTTGCTCAGCCCCAGCATTTT | TRBJ1-5 | - | few | TRBV19
CASSPAAGKNQPQHF | TGTGCCAGCAGCCCCGCGGCAGGTAAAAATCAGCCCCAGCATTTT | TRBJ1-5 | - | - | TRBV4-2
CASSAGRDGELFF | TGTGCCAGCAGTGCAGGAAGAGACGGGGAGCTGTTTTTT | TRBJ2-2 | - | - | TRBV6-4
CASRTSGLQTEQYF | TGCGCCAGCAGGACTAGCGGATTACAAACCGAGCAGTACTTC | TRBJ2-7 | TRBD2 | - | TRBV5-1
CASSQESQGGLFYNEQFF | TGTGCCAGCAGCCAAGAATCGCAGGGGGGGTTATTCTACAATGAGCAGTTCTTC | TRBJ2-1 | - | - | TRBV7-9
CASSPRTRNTEAFF | TGTGCCAGCAGCCCCAGGACGAGGAACACTGAAGCTTTCTTT | TRBJ1-1 | - | few | TRBV5-5
CASSLRTGYEQYF | TGTGCCAGCAGCTTACGAACAGGCTACGAGCAGTACTTC | TRBJ2-7 | - | few | TRBV7-7
CASKSLREYQSRANVLTF | TGTGCCAGCAAGTCTTTGAGAGAGTACCAAAGTCGGGCCAACGTCCTGACTTTC | TRBJ2-6 | - | - | TRBV5-2
CASREGYEQYF | TGTGCCAGCAGAGAGGGATACGAGCAGTACTTC | TRBJ2-7 | - | - | TRBV7-3
CAISDGNTIYF | TGTGCCATCAGCGATGGAAACACCATATATTTT | TRBJ1-3 | - | medium-sized | TRBV10-3
CASSVGTTGELFF | TGTGCCAGCAGCGTAGGGACAACCGGGGAGCTGTTTTTT | TRBJ2-2 | - | - | TRBV9
CASSLDQSGKAFF | TGTGCCAGCAGCTTGGACCAGTCGGGGAAGGCTTTCTTT | TRBJ1-1 | - | - | TRBV5-4
CASSPLSSPRETQYF | TGTGCCAGCAGCCCCCTGAGCAGTCCGCGGGAGACCCAGTACTTC | TRBJ2-5 | - | few | TRBV5-5
CASGLPEGDAGNTIYF | TGTGCTAGTGGTTTGCCCGAAGGGGACGCTGGAAACACCATATATTTT | TRBJ1-3 | - | large | TRBV12-5
CASSYRQGNQPQHF | TGTGCCAGCAGTTATAGGCAGGGGAACCAGCCCCAGCATTTT | TRBJ1-5 | - | medium-sized | TRBV6-1
CASSLYGRGETQYF | TGTGCCAGCAGCCTTTACGGCCGAGGAGAGACCCAGTACTTC | TRBJ2-5 | - | few | TRBV9
CASSYSNRPGGTIYF | TGTGCCAGCAGTTACTCGAATAGGCCTGGTGGCACCATATATTTT | TRBJ1-3 | - | large | TRBV6-5
CASSEALFSGYTF | TGTGCCAGCAGTGAAGCTCTGTTCAGCGGCTACACCTTC | TRBJ1-2 | - | medium-sized | TRBV2
CASSWGAGLSTSTDTQYF | TGTGCCAGCAGTTGGGGAGCGGGACTATCGACTAGCACAGATACGCAGTATTTT | TRBJ2-3 | TRBD2 | few | TRBV27
CASSLQGGNQPQHF | TGTGCCAGCAGCTTACAGGGAGGCAATCAGCCCCAGCATTTT | TRBJ1-5 | - | - | TRBV7-9
CASSTRQGGNTEAFF | TGTGCCAGTAGTACCCGACAGGGGGGGAACACTGAAGCTTTCTTT | TRBJ1-1 | TRBD1 | - | TRBV19
CASSPSIANTEAFF | TGCGCCAGCAGCCCAAGTATTGCGAACACTGAAGCTTTCTTT | TRBJ1-1 | - | few | TRBV10-1
CASSLLRQLEAFF | TGTGCCAGCAGCCTACTCCGACAGCTTGAAGCTTTCTTT | TRBJ1-1 | - | - | TRBV6-5
CASSAGYHTDTQYF | TGTGCCAGCAGCGCGGGTTACCACACAGATACGCAGTATTTT | TRBJ2-3 | - | few | TRBV7-9
CASTVTSGSYNEQFF | TGTGCCAGCACCGTGACTAGCGGGTCCTACAATGAGCAGTTCTTC | TRBJ2-1 | TRBD2 | - | TRBV7-9
CSWSVLLVTSYGNTIYF | TGTTCCTGGAGTGTACTCTTAGTGACATCGTATGGAAACACCATATATTTT | TRBJ1-3 | - | - | TRBV30
CASSQEGGNQPQHF | TGCGCCAGCAGCCAAGAGGGGGGCAATCAGCCCCAGCATTTT | TRBJ1-5 | - | - | TRBV5-5
CASSQGTSSSYEQYF | TGTGCCAGCAGCCAAGGGACTTCTAGCTCCTACGAGCAGTACTTC | TRBJ2-7 | - | few | TRBV5-8
CAISYRSDTQYF | TGTGCCATCAGTTACCGGTCGGATACGCAGTATTTT | TRBJ2-3 | - | - | TRBV10-3
CASSPTWAGPNTGELFF | TGTGCCAGTAGCCCAACCTGGGCGGGGCCAAACACCGGGGAGCTGTTTTTT | TRBJ2-2 | - | - | TRBV19
CSVAALAGVWETQYF | TGCAGCGTTGCTGCCCTAGCGGGAGTTTGGGAGACCCAGTACTTC | TRBJ2-5 | TRBD2 | few | TRBV29-1
CASSGQGSRNIQYF | TGTGCCAGCAGCGGACAGGGGAGTAGAAACATTCAGTACTTC | TRBJ2-4 | TRBD1 | few | TRBV7-4
CASSLASGATLGYEQYF | TGTGCCAGCAGCTTAGCTAGCGGGGCGACCTTAGGCTACGAGCAGTACTTC | TRBJ2-7 | TRBD2 | - | TRBV7-4
CASADRGIAGRRTGELFF | TGTGCCAGCGCGGACCGAGGGATTGCGGGAAGGAGGACCGGGGAGCTGTTTTTT | TRBJ2-2 | - | - | TRBV9
CASSLGMITGANVLTF | TGCGCCAGCAGCTTGGGGATGATTACTGGGGCCAACGTCCTGACTTTC | TRBJ2-6 | - | - | TRBV5-1
CASSLAGTLGLSDQETQYF | TGTGCCAGCAGCTTAGCCGGGACCCTCGGTCTTAGCGACCAAGAGACCCAGTACTTC | TRBJ2-5 | - | - | TRBV7-2
CASSTLAGATDTQYF | TGCGCCAGCAGCACCCTAGCGGGGGCCACAGATACGCAGTATTTT | TRBJ2-3 | TRBD2 | - | TRBV5-1
CASSQDWTDYGYTF | TGCGCCAGCAGCCAAGATTGGACAGATTATGGCTACACCTTC | TRBJ1-2 | - | few | TRBV5-4
CASSLRTSGRGETQYF | TGTGCCAGCAGCTTGAGGACTAGCGGGAGGGGAGAGACCCAGTACTTC | TRBJ2-5 | TRBD2 | - | TRBV5-6
CSVDPTNTGELFF | TGCAGCGTTGACCCTACGAACACCGGGGAGCTGTTTTTT | TRBJ2-2 | - | - | TRBV29-1
CASSPGVKQYF | TGTGCCAGCAGTCCGGGTGTCAAGCAGTACTTC | TRBJ2-7 | - | large | TRBV6-6
CASSFPRDSNEQFF | TGTGCCAGCAGTTTCCCCCGGGACAGCAATGAGCAGTTCTTC | TRBJ2-1 | TRBD1 | - | TRBV28
CASNRDPAGETQYF | TGTGCCAGCAACCGGGACCCCGCCGGGGAGACCCAGTACTTC | TRBJ2-5 | - | medium-sized | TRBV2
CASMLGQGTNQPQHF | TGTGCCAGTATGCTGGGACAGGGGACAAATCAGCCCCAGCATTTT | TRBJ1-5 | TRBD1 | medium-sized | TRBV19
CASSLAGQGNGELFF | TGTGCCAGCAGCTTAGCGGGACAGGGTAACGGGGAGCTGTTTTTT | TRBJ2-2 | TRBD1 | - | TRBV11-3